The clone carrying this T cell receptor beta chain showed up just a few times. The target antigen is unknown. This CDR3 has 16 amino acids. The V end lost 4 bases, the J end lost 8 bases, and 22 bases lay between the germline ends. Germline V lookup: CDR1 SGDLS, CDR2 YYNGEE. The data are from a study of T cells after yellow fever vaccination. Study observations and caveats: It was a small share of clonotypes that appeared in both CD4 and CD8 compartments.

The 5'RACE template-switching step produced TCR cDNA and added a universal primer site and UMIs. One entry per CDR3 protein results from TCRdb running MiXCR on the 5' RACE reads. The sample holds 510,000 or so distinct CDR3 sequences, roughly 19% seen once. The receptor was isolated from a man aged 30 to 39 who received the YFV17D yellow fever vaccine. The chain couples TRBV9 to TRBJ2-1; D might be TRBD2 (5 bases). This specimen consisted of PBMCs, obtained 15 days after the yellow fever booster vaccination. As DNA, the CDR3 is TGTGCCAGCAGCCCCTTTGGTGGGAGCAACGGCTATGAGCAGTTCTTC. It specifies CASSPFGGSNGYEQFF.